This TCR beta chain is from a study of cytomegalovirus exposure and HLA in healthy donors. This clone showed up just once. Its antigen is not known. The PCR employed 60 Vbeta primers together with 13 Jbeta primers. Clones were sequenced by immunoSEQ multiplex PCR, and TCRdb holds only the in-frame ones, with some missing. This sample carries some 86,000 clones, less than 80% of them seen once, and the ten largest clones take around 2.3%. General study findings and limits: Roughly uniform depth of sequencing across donors was assumed in presence/absence analyses. With later analysis, a missense DCLRE1C variant became linked to TCR beta V- and J-gene trimming. Reportedly, cytomegalovirus status was diagnosed with high sensitivity and specificity.

The sample taken for sequencing was PBMCs. This clonotype originated in a man younger than 45 in good health and CMV-seronegative.

The CDR3 loop reads CASSIAGSGQPQHF. The CDR3 DNA follows: TGTGCCAGTAGTATTGCGGGCAGTGGTCAGCCCCAGCATTTT. This chain uses TRBV19 with TRBJ1-5; D gene uncertain. CDR1 is LNHDA and CDR2 is SQIVND in the germline V gene (reference sequence). V was cut by 3 bases and J by 6 bases, with 12 bases left in between. The CDR3 spans 14 residues. The full variable domain, rest sourced from reference TRBV19 and TRBJ1-5, is DGGITQSPKYLFRKEGQNVTLSCEQNLNHDAMYWYRQDPGQGLRLIYYSQIVNDFQKGDIAEGYSVSREKKESFPLTVTSAQKNPTAFYLCASSIAGSGQPQHFGDGTRLSIL.